This TCR beta chain appears in the sequencing data of a study of OX40 agonist ivuxolimab in advanced cancers. Sequenced by immunoSEQ multiplex PCR; TCRdb stores in-frame clones only, minus some. The sample includes around 84,000 clones, approximately 89% seen only once; the top ten take approximately 0.2%. Notes on this clone: Antigen: not known.

Study-level findings and limits: CD8+ T cells averaged more expanded clones than CD4+.

Germline V gene data show CDR1 as MNHNS and CDR2 as SASEGT. The junction had 8 bases not matched to a gene; V was cut back by 6 bases and J by 5 bases. The CDR3 sequence is 15 residues long. The starting material was CD4+ or CD8+ T cells sorted from blood, obtained in a trial of the OX40 agonist ivuxolimab. This TCR derives from an adult with an advanced solid tumor such as melanoma, head and neck, liver or kidney cancer. This chain joins TRBV6-1 and TRBJ1-4; TRBD1 aligns across 8 bases. CDR3 bases: TGTGCCAGCAGGGCAGGGGGCGGGAGGAATGAAAAACTGTTTTTT. Amino acids: CASRAGGGRNEKLFF.